Below, 28 T cell receptor beta chains from the same sample are listed, as sequenced in a study of blood T cell repertoires in COVID-19. TCRdb keeps only in-frame clones here, not all; method: immunoSEQ multiplex PCR. The profile shows about half a million clones, 85% to 90% of them singletons. The sample comprised peripheral blood. The receptors come from a man between 18 and 35 years old with COVID-19, enrolled during active disease.

This chain links TRBV19 with TRBJ2-2; D perhaps matches TRBD1 (6 bases). The length of the CDR3 is 14 residues. V dropped 8 bases and J dropped 4 bases, with 14 bases sitting between them. Germline V CDR1 and CDR2: LNHDA, SQIVND (reference sequence). The CDR3 nucleotides read TGTGCCAGTCACAGGGTATGGATCACCGGGGAGCTGTTTTTT. Protein sequence: CASHRVWITGELFF.

The V gene is TRBV29-1, the J gene TRBJ2-3; 10 bases align to TRBD2. CDR1 and CDR2 (germline): SQVTM, ANQGSEA. J gave up 0 bases and V 5 bases, and 11 bases lay outside the gene matches. CDR3 length equals 17 residues. The CDR3 nucleotides read TGCAGCGTTAGGAGAATAGCGGGAGGCAATAGCACAGATACGCAGTATTTT. This codes for CSVRRIAGGNSTDTQYF.

The chain recombines TRBV6-1 with TRBJ1-2, with D possibly matching TRBD1 (6 bases). Germline CDR1 and CDR2: MNHNS and SASEGT. This CDR3 comprises 15 residues. V lost 2 bases, J lost 6 bases, and 16 bases lay in between. CDR3 coding DNA: TGTGCCAGCAGTGAAAGGTTCGGGGCAGGGGATGGCTACACCTTC. Protein product: CASSERFGAGDGYTF.

V gene TRBV20-1 combines with J gene TRBJ2-1, with 9 bases matching TRBD2. Germline V gene sequence: CDR1 DFQATT, CDR2 SNEGSKA (reference sequence). CDR3 length equals 17 residues. V shed 3 bases, J shed 0 bases, and the junction held 9 bases outside the gene matches. DNA for the CDR3: TGCAGTGCTAGTCCCCCCCCAGCGGGGGGCTCCTACAATGAGCAGTTCTTC. Its translation: CSASPPPAGGSYNEQFF.

This chain joins TRBV12-5 and TRBJ2-3; 9 bases are a match to TRBD1. The germline V gene encodes CDR1 LGHNT and CDR2 FRNRAP. With V trimmed by 5 bases and J by 3 bases, 6 bases remained unmatched. The CDR3 spans 15 residues. The CDR3 DNA sequence: TGTGCTAGTGGTCCGGGGACAGGGCCAACAGATACGCAGTATTTT. It is translated as CASGPGTGPTDTQYF.

Comments on this clone: The sample has other DNA sequences that encode this CDR3 too. This rearrangement joins TRBV15 to TRBJ2-5; the D is unclear. CDR1 and CDR2 (germline): LNHNV, YYDKDF (reference sequence). V lost 0 bases and J lost 3, with 5 bases in between. The CDR3 consists of 13 residues. The DNA of the CDR3 is TGTGCCACCAGCAGAGACCGGGAAGAGACCCAGTACTTC. It translates to CATSRDREETQYF.

Comment on this clone: The sample has other DNA sequences that encode this CDR3 too. The chain joins TRBV7-9 to TRBJ2-7; a possible D gene is TRBD1 (6 bases). There are 13 residues in the CDR3. Trimming stripped 5 bases from V and 3 bases from J, with 11 bases between. Germline CDR1 and CDR2: SEHNR and FQNEAQ (reference sequence). The chain's CDR3 is CASSPGTSYEQYF. The CDR3 DNA is TGTGCCAGCAGCCCCGGGACAAGCTACGAGCAGTACTTC.

This chain uses TRBV2 with TRBJ1-1; no clear D gene. The CDR3 extends over 14 amino acids. V shed 4 bases and J shed 0 bases, with 9 bases lying between them. CDR1 and CDR2 (germline): SNHLY, FYNNEI. CDR3 residues: CASSGPLVNTEAFF. The CDR3 DNA reads as TGTGCCAGCAGTGGACCGCTAGTGAACACTGAAGCTTTCTTT.

The rearrangement joins TRBV2 to TRBJ1-4, with 9 nucleotides matching TRBD1. CDR1 SNHLY and CDR2 FYNNEI come from the germline V gene. The CDR3 has 15 amino acids. After removal of 6 bases from V and 8 bases from J, the junction contained 10 bases not matched to a gene. CDR3 amino acids: CASRADRGLEEKLFF. CDR3 bases: TGTGCCAGCAGGGCGGACAGGGGCCTTGAGGAAAAACTGTTTTTT.

This rearrangement joins TRBV6-4 to TRBJ2-5; the D gene is possibly TRBD2 (5 bases). The CDR3 is 13 residues long. Germline values: CDR1 MRHNA, CDR2 SNTAGT. The V end lost 2 bases, the J end lost 7 bases, and 11 bases lay between the germline ends. CDR3 sequence reads: CASSDEGGGTQYF. Here the CDR3 DNA reads TGTGCCAGCAGTGACGAGGGCGGCGGGACCCAGTACTTC.

V is TRBV5-4 and J is TRBJ2-1; TRBD1 might be the D (7 bases). The germline V gene has CDR1 SGHNT and CDR2 YYREEE (reference sequence). The CDR3 covers 15 residues. V was pared by 0 bases and J by 7 bases, with 14 bases between. This chain's CDR3 is CASSLVQGGNNEQFF. Written as DNA, the CDR3 is TGTGCCAGCAGCTTGGTCCAGGGGGGAAATAATGAGCAGTTCTTC.

This clone has a single count. The chain uses TRBV19 and TRBJ1-2; D uncertain. Trimming took 5 bases from V and 0 from J, leaving 7 bases between them. The CDR3 extends over 13 amino acids. CDR1 is LNHDA and CDR2 is SQIVND in the germline V gene (reference sequence). The CDR3, as DNA: TGTGCCAGTAGTGCGCTTACTAACTATGGCTACACCTTC. It translates to CASSALTNYGYTF.

V usage is TRBV19 and J usage is TRBJ1-5; a possible D gene is TRBD1 (5 bases). Germline V gives CDR1 LNHDA, CDR2 SQIVND (reference sequence). V lost 9 bases and J lost 4, with 10 bases in between. CDR3 length: 12 residues. This CDR3 reads CASRVRNQPQHF. DNA of the CDR3: TGTGCCAGCAGGGTAAGGAATCAGCCCCAGCATTTT.

The CDR3 protein is CASSPAGGGEQYF. The CDR3 nucleotides are TGCGCCAGCAGCCCCGCGGGCGGAGGGGAGCAGTACTTC. The chain employs TRBV4-1 and TRBJ2-7, with a weak D call TRBD2 (6 bases). The CDR3 runs to 13 residues. Trimming stripped 4 bases from V and 7 bases from J, with 14 bases between. CDR1 and CDR2 from the germline V gene are MGHRA and YSYEKL.

The rearrangement joins TRBV4-2 to TRBJ2-7; 10 nucleotides line up with TRBD1. Germline CDR1 reads LGHNA; CDR2 reads YNFKEQ. This CDR3 contains 15 residues. The trim removed 1 base at V and 2 bases at J, leaving 2 bases unmatched. The CDR3 reads CASSQGTGGTYEQYF. CDR3 bases: TGTGCCAGCAGCCAAGGGACAGGGGGAACCTACGAGCAGTACTTC.

The chain employs TRBV6-6 and TRBJ1-2; 9 bases agree with TRBD1. Losses at the gene ends were 4 bases for V and 6 bases for J; bases not matched to a gene: 12. CDR1 is MNHNY, CDR2 SVGAGI, per germline (reference sequence). The CDR3 totals 16 residues. CDR3 sequence reads: CASSSQQGAVSDGYTF. The CDR3 bases are TGTGCCAGCAGTTCACAACAGGGGGCGGTCAGTGATGGCTACACCTTC.

This chain links TRBV4-2 with TRBJ1-1, with a tentative D call TRBD1 (5 bases). This CDR3 comprises 14 residues. V lost 0 bases, J lost 7 bases, and 12 bases lay in between. Looked up from germline, CDR1 is LGHNA and CDR2 is YNFKEQ. CDR3: CASSQESGGDEAFF. DNA of the CDR3: TGTGCCAGCAGCCAAGAGTCGGGGGGGGATGAAGCTTTCTTT.

The V and J genes are TRBV5-1 and TRBJ2-1; 7 nucleotides align to TRBD2. The CDR3 totals 15 residues. The germline CDR1 and CDR2 sequences are SGHRS and YFSETQ. V lost 6 bases to trimming and J lost 7 bases; unmatched junction nucleotides: 13. As DNA, the CDR3 is TGCGCCAGCAAGCCCTACCCGGGAGGTGAAAATGAGCAGTTCTTC. Protein sequence: CASKPYPGGENEQFF.

The rearrangement links TRBV10-2 to TRBJ2-7, with 15 bases that match TRBD2. Germline V gene sequence: CDR1 WSHSY, CDR2 SAAADI. Unmatched junction bases numbered 11, after V lost 6 bases and J lost 2 bases. This CDR3 contains 18 residues. This CDR3 is CASSSGLAGGPTPYEQYF. The CDR3 region has the DNA TGCGCCAGCAGCTCGGGACTAGCGGGGGGCCCGACGCCCTACGAGCAGTACTTC.

This clone appeared a single time. The chain recombines TRBV24-1 with TRBJ1-3; D remains ambiguous. Germline values: CDR1 KGHDR, CDR2 SFDVKD. This CDR3 spans 11 amino acids. The V gene lost 1 base and the J gene lost 9 bases, with 3 bases spanning the gap. CDR3 DNA sequence: TGTGCCACCAGTGATTTCTCCACCATATATTTT. Amino acids: CATSDFSTIYF.

This clone is a singleton in its sample. This sequence joins TRBV7-9 and TRBJ1-5; 7 bases align to TRBD1. The CDR3 runs 14 residues. Per germline, CDR1 SEHNR and CDR2 FQNEAQ (reference sequence). The V gene end was trimmed by 5 bases and the J gene end by 6 bases; junction bases not matched to a gene: 7. CDR3 sequence (DNA): TGTGCCAGCAGCCCCAGACAGGGTGGTCAGCCCCAGCATTTT. Protein sequence: CASSPRQGGQPQHF.

This chain joins TRBV10-2 and TRBJ2-3; D may be TRBD2 (5 bases). V was cut by 6 bases and J by 0 bases, with 16 bases left in between. The CDR3 extends over 16 amino acids. The germline CDR1 and CDR2 sequences are WSHSY and SAAADI. This CDR3 reads CASSALEEDSTDTQYF. The CDR3 region has the DNA TGCGCCAGCAGCGCCCTCGAGGAGGACAGCACAGATACGCAGTATTTT.

Notes on this clone: This sample also contains other DNA sequences that code for the same CDR3. V usage is TRBV14 and J usage is TRBJ2-5; D call uncertain. Germline V gives CDR1 SGHDN, CDR2 FVKESK. The CDR3 sequence is 12 residues long. Between the trimmed V and J ends, which lost 1 base and 4 bases, there was a span of 4 bases. The CDR3 nucleotides read TGTGCCAGCAGCCAAGTTCGAGAGACCCAGTACTTC. The encoded protein is CASSQVRETQYF.

About this clone: This CDR3 is also generated by other DNA sequences in the sample. This chain uses TRBV11-2 with TRBJ2-7; 7 bases are shared with TRBD2. Germline CDR1 SGHAT, CDR2 FQNNGV. Trimming at V came to 5 bases and at J to 4 bases, leaving 8 bases not matched to a gene. There are 14 residues in the CDR3. CDR3 protein: CASSPSSGGYEQYF. DNA for the CDR3: TGTGCCAGCAGCCCGTCTAGCGGAGGGTACGAGCAGTACTTC.

This clone was counted between two and nine times. This rearrangement joins TRBV5-1 to TRBJ2-7; 7 bases match TRBD2. J was trimmed by 2 bases and V by 4 bases; bases with no gene match: 3. Germline V lookup: CDR1 SGHRS, CDR2 YFSETQ. The CDR3 is made up of 13 amino acids. This chain's CDR3 is CASSAGTTYEQYF. DNA for the CDR3: TGCGCCAGCAGCGCCGGGACTACCTACGAGCAGTACTTC.

CDR3 DNA sequence: TGTGCCAGTAGCGACCCCCGGGGGGTGCCAAATCAGCCCCAGCATTTT. It specifies CASSDPRGVPNQPQHF. The chain combines TRBV19 with TRBJ1-5, with D tentatively TRBD1 (5 bases). This CDR3 is 16 amino acids long. Germline lookup yields CDR1 LNHDA and CDR2 SQIVND (reference sequence). V lost 6 bases and J lost 4, with 19 bases in between.

V gene TRBV11-2 combines with J gene TRBJ2-1; D is uncertain. This CDR3 contains 14 residues. V dropped 0 bases and J dropped 9 bases, with 12 bases sitting between them. The germline CDR1 and CDR2 sequences are SGHAT and FQNNGV. The CDR3 DNA reads as TGTGCCAGCAGCTTAGAACCGGGTTCGAGTGAGCAGTTCTTC. It specifies CASSLEPGSSEQFF.

This clone was counted once. The rearrangement uses TRBV6-1 and TRBJ2-4, with D possibly TRBD1 on 6 matching bases. The V end was cut by 4 bases, the J end by 4 bases, with 17 bases between. Germline CDR1 reads MNHNS; CDR2 reads SASEGT. The CDR3 is 16 residues long. The CDR3 region is CASSVGPGDPKNIQYF. The CDR3 nucleotides read TGTGCCAGCAGTGTTGGGCCAGGGGACCCAAAAAACATTCAGTACTTC.